The rows below give T cell receptor beta chains drawn from one sample of a study of shared clonotypes between healthy human individuals. This table comes from immunoSEQ multiplex PCR, and its TCRdb copy is limited to in-frame clones, with some not included. The top ten hold roughly 1% of the sample, which has over 2 million clones, about 95% seen once. The specimen was naive CD8+ T cells sorted from blood. These receptors were obtained from a man aged 18 to 35 in good health. Each CDR3 is given with its conserved first and last residue. The D gene is left open where the match is weak. Not all rows give a size; the values are once, few, many and, for expanded clones, a class.

CDR3 length	V gene	clone size	D gene	J gene	CDR3 DNA	CDR3 protein
15	TRBV12-5	-	TRBD1	TRBJ1-1	TGTGCTAGTGCCCCGGGACAGGGAGGGAACACTGAAGCTTTCTTT	CASAPGQGGNTEAFF
13	TRBV7-9	-	-	TRBJ1-2	TGTGCCAGCAGCCCTGCAGGGTTCTATGGCTACACCTTC	CASSPAGFYGYTF
12	TRBV29-1	-	-	TRBJ1-2	TGCAGCGTTGAAGGAAGCGGGTATGGCTACACCTTC	CSVEGSGYGYTF
14	TRBV5-1	-	TRBD1	TRBJ1-1	TGCGCCAGCAGCCCGGGGACAGGGGGCACTGAAGCTTTCTTT	CASSPGTGGTEAFF
13	TRBV9	once	TRBD1	TRBJ2-7	TGTGCCAGCAGCGAACAGGGGACCTACGAGCAGTACTTC	CASSEQGTYEQYF
16	TRBV7-9	-	TRBD2	TRBJ2-2	TGTGCCAGCAGCTTAAGGATACTAGCGGTTACCGGGGAGCTGTTTTTT	CASSLRILAVTGELFF
15	TRBV7-9	once	-	TRBJ2-7	TGTGCCAGCAGCTACCTCGGCAGGGCTACCTACGAGCAGTACTTC	CASSYLGRATYEQYF
14	TRBV2	-	TRBD2	TRBJ2-5	TGTGCCAGCAGTACCGGGACTAGCCAGGAGACCCAGTACTTC	CASSTGTSQETQYF
16	TRBV7-2	-	-	TRBJ2-3	TGTGCCAGCAGCCCAAGACTAATTGCGAGCACAGATACGCAGTATTTT	CASSPRLIASTDTQYF
14	TRBV6-6	-	-	TRBJ1-1	TGTGCCAGCACTCCCGGTTGGGGTTTGGGTGAAGCTTTCTTT	CASTPGWGLGEAFF
14	TRBV19	-	TRBD2	TRBJ2-1	TGTGCCAGTAGTCTGGTTAGCGGGAGCAATGAGCAGTTCTTC	CASSLVSGSNEQFF
15	TRBV11-2	-	TRBD2	TRBJ2-3	TGTGCCAGCAGCTTAGACTGGACTAGCGGTAGTACGCAGTATTTT	CASSLDWTSGSTQYF
19	TRBV27	once	TRBD2	TRBJ2-2	TGTGCCAGCAGTTTGAGGGGCTCTAGCGGGAGATTATCCCAGGAGGAGCTGTTTTTT	CASSLRGSSGRLSQEELFF
12	TRBV29-1	-	-	TRBJ1-2	TGCAGCGTCGTGACAGTGAGCTATGGCTACACCTTC	CSVVTVSYGYTF
14	TRBV5-1	-	-	TRBJ1-4	TGCGCCAGCAGCTCGCAGGGAGGTAATGAAAAACTGTTTTTT	CASSSQGGNEKLFF
17	TRBV6-1	-	-	TRBJ1-2	TGTGCCAGCAGTGAAGCGCCGGGTATGGTTGATAACTATGGCTACACCTTC	CASSEAPGMVDNYGYTF
13	TRBV27	-	-	TRBJ2-2	TGTGCCACTCTGGCGGGGAACACCGGGGAGCTGTTTTTT	CATLAGNTGELFF
14	TRBV4-3	-	TRBD2	TRBJ2-7	TGCGCCAGCAGCCAAGAAAGCGGGAGTTACGAGCAGTACTTC	CASSQESGSYEQYF
15	TRBV2	-	-	TRBJ1-4	TGTGCCAGCAGCGACGAATTGGGGGGAAATGAAAAACTGTTTTTT	CASSDELGGNEKLFF
14	TRBV2	-	TRBD2	TRBJ2-3	TGTGCCAGCTATCGGGGGGTTAGCACAGATACGCAGTATTTT	CASYRGVSTDTQYF
17	TRBV7-3	-	TRBD1	TRBJ2-2	TGTGCCAGCAGCTTATTTTCGTGGCAGGGGGCGACCGGGGAGCTGTTTTTT	CASSLFSWQGATGELFF
13	TRBV6-5	-	-	TRBJ1-2	TGTGCCAGCAGTTACTCGGAGGGAGATGGCTACACCTTC	CASSYSEGDGYTF
16	TRBV27	-	TRBD1	TRBJ2-7	TGTGCCAGCAGTTCCGGGACAGGGGGTTCTTCATACGAGCAGTACTTC	CASSSGTGGSSYEQYF
13	TRBV11-2	-	-	TRBJ2-2	TGTGCCAGCAGCTTAGGCGGCACCGGGGAGCTGTTTTTT	CASSLGGTGELFF
15	TRBV6-6	-	TRBD2	TRBJ2-5	TGTGCCAGCAGTTACGAGTCGGGGGGACAAGAGACCCAGTACTTC	CASSYESGGQETQYF
15	TRBV4-1	-	-	TRBJ2-7	TGCGCCAGCAGCCAAGTGGGATATAGTGCCTACGAGCAGTACTTC	CASSQVGYSAYEQYF
16	TRBV4-3	-	TRBD2	TRBJ2-1	TGCGCCAGCAGCCAACGGGGACTAGCGGGAGACAATGAGCAGTTCTTC	CASSQRGLAGDNEQFF
14	TRBV13	-	-	TRBJ1-1	TGTGCCAGCAGCTTAGGCAATCCAAACACTGAAGCTTTCTTT	CASSLGNPNTEAFF
15	TRBV9	-	-	TRBJ1-6	TGTGCCAGCAGCGTAGGATCAGGAGCGAATTCACCCCTCCACTTT	CASSVGSGANSPLHF
17	TRBV5-4	-	TRBD2	TRBJ2-5	TGTGCCAGCAGCTCCCGTTTTAGCGGGGGGCCCCAAGAGACCCAGTACTTC	CASSSRFSGGPQETQYF
16	TRBV4-1	-	-	TRBJ2-3	TGCGCCAGCAGCCAAGAGGGCTACCCCTCCCCAGATACGCAGTATTTT	CASSQEGYPSPDTQYF
15	TRBV4-3	once	-	TRBJ2-7	TGCGCCAGCAGCCACGTTTTTGATTTATCCTACGAGCAGTACTTC	CASSHVFDLSYEQYF
13	TRBV7-2	-	-	TRBJ1-1	TGTGCCAGCAGCTTAGAACTGGGGACTGAAGCTTTCTTT	CASSLELGTEAFF
14	TRBV6-5	-	-	TRBJ2-2	TGTGCCAGCAGTTACTCGGGGGTTGGCGGGGAGCTGTTTTTT	CASSYSGVGGELFF
13	TRBV27	-	-	TRBJ2-7	TGTGCCAGCAGTTTTTCGGGCGACACCGAGCAGTACTTC	CASSFSGDTEQYF
14	TRBV27	-	-	TRBJ2-3	TGTGCCAGCAGTCAACATGTGGGTACAGATACGCAGTATTTT	CASSQHVGTDTQYF
20	TRBV4-1	-	TRBD2	TRBJ2-2	TGCGCCAGCAGCCAAGTTACTATAGCGGGGGGAAATATTAACACCGGGGAGCTGTTTTTT	CASSQVTIAGGNINTGELFF
17	TRBV4-3	-	TRBD2	TRBJ2-7	TGCGCCAGCAGCCAAGGGGGTAGCGGGAGCTCCCTCGGCGAGCAGTACTTC	CASSQGGSGSSLGEQYF
17	TRBV5-4	once	TRBD1	TRBJ1-1	TGTGCCAGCAGCACCGCCGATATCGACAGGGGAAGCACTGAAGCTTTCTTT	CASSTADIDRGSTEAFF
15	TRBV5-1	-	-	TRBJ1-2	TGCGCCAGCAGCTCAACCGGAGACAGGAACTATGGCTACACCTTC	CASSSTGDRNYGYTF
15	TRBV27	-	-	TRBJ2-1	TGTGCCAGCAGTTTTCCCGGACGGGCCTACAATGAGCAGTTCTTC	CASSFPGRAYNEQFF
14	TRBV28	-	-	TRBJ2-2	TGTGCCAGCCGTCCGGCAGGGAACACCGGGGAGCTGTTTTTT	CASRPAGNTGELFF
14	TRBV11-2	once	TRBD1	TRBJ1-1	TGTGCCAGCAGCGCACAGGGGGTCGGGACTGAAGCTTTCTTT	CASSAQGVGTEAFF
12	TRBV5-4	-	-	TRBJ2-4	TGTGCCAGCAGCTTCGGGGGTGGCATTCAGTACTTC	CASSFGGGIQYF
14	TRBV6-1	once	-	TRBJ2-3	TGTGCCAGCAGTCCTCCCCTCTACACAGATACGCAGTATTTT	CASSPPLYTDTQYF
12	TRBV13	-	-	TRBJ1-1	TGTGCCTCCGGCGAGTTTAGGACTGAAGCTTTCTTT	CASGEFRTEAFF
14	TRBV10-2	-	TRBD2	TRBJ2-1	TGCGCCAGCAGAGTCCTAGCGGGAGTGGATGAGCAGTTCTTC	CASRVLAGVDEQFF
13	TRBV4-1	-	-	TRBJ2-2	TGCGCCAGCAGCCAAGTTGAGACCGGGGAGCTGTTTTTT	CASSQVETGELFF
11	TRBV6-5	-	-	TRBJ2-3	TGTGCCAGCAGTTACTACGATACGCAGTATTTT	CASSYYDTQYF
15	TRBV13	-	TRBD2	TRBJ2-1	TGTGCCAGCAGCTCCAAGACGGGACTAGTGGGTGAGCAGTTCTTC	CASSSKTGLVGEQFF
12	TRBV7-9	-	TRBD1	TRBJ2-7	TGTGCCAGCAGACAGGGGGTATACGAGCAGTACTTC	CASRQGVYEQYF
15	TRBV28	-	TRBD1	TRBJ1-1	TGTGCCAGCAGTTTCGGGGAGACAGGGCCCACTGAAGCTTTCTTT	CASSFGETGPTEAFF
12	TRBV6-5	-	TRBD2	TRBJ2-5	TGTGCCACGAGGGGAGGGATAGAGACCCAGTACTTC	CATRGGIETQYF
17	TRBV19	-	-	TRBJ2-2	TGTGCCAGTAGTATCCAACAGCCCCTTGCGAACACCGGGGAGCTGTTTTTT	CASSIQQPLANTGELFF
16	TRBV4-3	-	-	TRBJ2-1	TGCGCCAGCAGCCAAGGGGGAGAGGGAAGGAACAATGAGCAGTTCTTC	CASSQGGEGRNNEQFF
13	TRBV7-9	-	-	TRBJ2-3	TGTGCCAGCAGCTTATCCTGGACAGATACGCAGTATTTT	CASSLSWTDTQYF
14	TRBV14	-	-	TRBJ2-7	TGTGCCAGCAGCCAAGCTTTACCTAGGGGGGAGCAGTACTTC	CASSQALPRGEQYF